This T cell receptor (beta chain) was profiled in a study of cytomegalovirus exposure and HLA in healthy donors. The CDR3 length is 13 residues. The germline CDR1 and CDR2 sequences are MNHNY and SVGAGI (reference sequence). Between the trimmed V and J ends, which lost 3 bases and 3 bases, there was a span of 7 bases. Both 60 Vbeta primers and 13 Jbeta primers went into the PCR. Only in-frame clones appear in the TCRdb table, and some are missing; sequencing was by immunoSEQ multiplex PCR. This sample has around 100,000 clones, with around 80% found just once. This chain joins TRBV6-6 and TRBJ2-3, with D tentatively TRBD2 (5 bases). The TCR sequence derives from a woman aged 18-29 years in good health and CMV-seropositive. Sample: PBMCs. CDR3 nucleotides: TGTGCCAGCAGTTATAGAGGGACAGATACGCAGTATTTT. Translating it yields CASSYRGTDTQYF.